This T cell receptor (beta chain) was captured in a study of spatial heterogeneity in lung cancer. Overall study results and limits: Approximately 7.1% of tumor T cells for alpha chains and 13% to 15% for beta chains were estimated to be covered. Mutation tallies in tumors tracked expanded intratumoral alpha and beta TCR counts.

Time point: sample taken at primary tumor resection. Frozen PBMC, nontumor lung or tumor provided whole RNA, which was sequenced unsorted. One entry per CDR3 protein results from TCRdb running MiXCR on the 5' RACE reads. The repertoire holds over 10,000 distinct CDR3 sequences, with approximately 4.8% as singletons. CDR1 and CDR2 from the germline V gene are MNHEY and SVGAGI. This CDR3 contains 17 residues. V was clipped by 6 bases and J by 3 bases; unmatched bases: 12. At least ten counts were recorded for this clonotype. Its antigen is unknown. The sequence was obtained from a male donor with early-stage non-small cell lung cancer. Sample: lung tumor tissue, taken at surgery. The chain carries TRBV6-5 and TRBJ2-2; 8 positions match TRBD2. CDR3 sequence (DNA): TGTGCCAGCAGACCCCCCGGGGGGGGTAGGTACACCGGGGAGCTGTTTTTT. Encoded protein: CASRPPGGGRYTGELFF.